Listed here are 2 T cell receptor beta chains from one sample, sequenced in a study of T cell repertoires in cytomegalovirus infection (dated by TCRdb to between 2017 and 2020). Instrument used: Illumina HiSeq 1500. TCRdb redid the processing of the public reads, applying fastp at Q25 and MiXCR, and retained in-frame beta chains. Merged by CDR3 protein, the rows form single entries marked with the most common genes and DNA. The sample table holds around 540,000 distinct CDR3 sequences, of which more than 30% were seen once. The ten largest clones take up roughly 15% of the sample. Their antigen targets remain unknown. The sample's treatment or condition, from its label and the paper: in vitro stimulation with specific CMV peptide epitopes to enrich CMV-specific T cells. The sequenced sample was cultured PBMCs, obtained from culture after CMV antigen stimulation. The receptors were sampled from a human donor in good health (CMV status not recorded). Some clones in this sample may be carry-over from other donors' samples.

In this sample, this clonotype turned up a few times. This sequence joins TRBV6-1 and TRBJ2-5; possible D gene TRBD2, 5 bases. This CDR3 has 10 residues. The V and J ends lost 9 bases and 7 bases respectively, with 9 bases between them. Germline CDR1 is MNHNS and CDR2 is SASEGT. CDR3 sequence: CASRRGTQYF. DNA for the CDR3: TGTGCCAGTCGACGGGGGACCCAGTACTTC.

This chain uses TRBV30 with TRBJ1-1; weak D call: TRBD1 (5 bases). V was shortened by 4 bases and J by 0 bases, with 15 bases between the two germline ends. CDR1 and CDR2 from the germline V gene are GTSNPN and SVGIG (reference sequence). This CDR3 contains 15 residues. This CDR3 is CAWKRGRVMNTEAFF. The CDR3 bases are TGTGCCTGGAAGCGGGGCAGGGTGATGAACACTGAAGCTTTCTTT.